These T cell receptor beta chains were read from a single sample in a study of T cells after yellow fever vaccination. TCRdb passed the 5' RACE reads through MiXCR, listing each CDR3 protein once. The table has about 300,000 distinct CDR3 sequences, approximately 3.9% seen once. The source was PBMCs, collected 5 days after the yellow fever booster vaccination. Receptors were obtained from a man younger than 35 who received the YFV17D yellow fever vaccine. The CDR3 runs from the conserved cysteine through the conserved F or W. D genes are given only for firm matches. The size field is filled for only some rows; it gives once, few, many or a size class.

d_gene | j_gene | v_gene | abundance | CDR3aa | CDR3nt
NA | TRBJ1-1 | TRBV11-2 | few | CASNYIGGGLNTEAFF | TGTGCCAGCAACTACATTGGTGGGGGGCTGAACACTGAAGCTTTCTTT
NA | TRBJ2-6 | TRBV10-3 | NA | CAISLFGARGNVLTF | TGTGCCATCAGTCTATTCGGGGCCCGGGGCAACGTCCTGACTTTC
NA | TRBJ1-6 | TRBV4-3 | few | CASSQVSQGGSPLHF | TGCGCCAGCAGCCAAGTTTCACAGGGCGGGTCACCCCTCCACTTT
NA | TRBJ2-5 | TRBV12-3/TRBV12-4 | many | CASRHDRRESQYF | TGTGCCAGCAGACATGACAGGCGTGAATCCCAGTACTTC
NA | TRBJ1-1 | TRBV5-8 | few | CASTLYGQNTEAFF | TGTGCCAGCACCCTTTACGGGCAGAACACTGAAGCTTTCTTT
TRBD2 | TRBJ2-1 | TRBV23-1 | NA | CASSRPGAGGPPEQFF | TGCGCCAGCAGTCGCCCTGGAGCGGGGGGGCCCCCCGAGCAGTTCTTC
TRBD1 | TRBJ1-6 | TRBV6-5 | many | CASSYSTGGSPLHF | TGTGCCAGCAGTTACTCGACAGGGGGATCACCCCTCCACTTT
TRBD2 | TRBJ2-5 | TRBV7-8 | NA | CASCIGPGGQETQYF | TGTGCCAGCTGCATAGGGCCCGGGGGGCAAGAGACCCAGTACTTC
TRBD1 | TRBJ1-2 | TRBV6-5 | many | CASRTGQGYGYTF | TGTGCCAGCAGAACGGGACAGGGCTATGGCTACACCTTC
TRBD2 | TRBJ2-1 | TRBV11-2 | many | CASSLGTSGASYNEQFF | TGTGCCAGCAGCTTAGGGACTAGCGGAGCCTCCTACAATGAGCAGTTCTTC
NA | TRBJ1-6 | TRBV4-3 | many | CASSQEIRNSPLHF | TGCGCCAGCAGCCAAGAAATCCGTAATTCACCCCTCCACTTT
TRBD1 | TRBJ2-3 | TRBV20-1 | few | CSARDPETGSTDTQYF | TGCAGTGCTAGAGATCCGGAGACAGGGTCCACAGATACGCAGTATTTT
NA | TRBJ1-1 | TRBV6-5 | many | CASSYSRIRRDTEAFF | TGTGCCAGCAGTTACTCGAGAATCCGGCGGGACACTGAAGCTTTCTTT
NA | TRBJ1-4 | TRBV10-3 | few | CATWDTYTTNEKLFF | TGTGCCACCTGGGACACCTATACAACTAATGAAAAACTGTTTTTT
TRBD2 | TRBJ2-5 | TRBV4-3 | many | CASSRLAGDRETQYF | TGCGCCAGCAGCCGATTAGCGGGGGACCGGGAGACCCAGTACTTC
NA | TRBJ1-1 | TRBV4-1 | many | CASSGEGSLLRAFF | TGCGCCAGCAGCGGGGAAGGCAGTCTTTTGCGCGCTTTCTTT
NA | TRBJ2-1 | TRBV6-2/TRBV6-3 | many | CASSATHYNEQFF | TGTGCCAGCAGTGCCACCCATTACAATGAGCAGTTCTTC
NA | TRBJ1-1 | TRBV20-1 | few | CSASSLRDTAKLFF | TGCAGTGCTAGCTCCCTCCGGGACACCGCGAAGCTTTTCTTT
NA | TRBJ1-5 | TRBV19 | NA | CAKGAGKSQPQHF | TGTGCCAAAGGGGCAGGGAAGAGTCAGCCCCAGCATTTT
NA | TRBJ1-1 | TRBV7-2 | NA | CASSLGTLRVNTEAFF | TGTGCCAGCAGCTTAGGGACGCTGCGCGTGAACACTGAAGCTTTCTTT